The rows below give T cell receptor beta chains drawn from one sample of a study of Graves' ophthalmopathy and Graves' hyperthyroidism. MiXCR, run by TCRdb on the multiplex PCR reads, gives a single entry per CDR3 protein. The table records 300,000 to 400,000 distinct CDR3 sequences, about a sixth of them present only once. The sample taken for sequencing was peripheral blood. These receptors were taken from an adult woman with stable Graves' hyperthyroidism. CDR3s include the opening cysteine and the closing phenylalanine or tryptophan.

TRBV10-2 | CASRPGTGSQPQHF
TRBV4-1 | CASSQRHGTGASEQYF
TRBV20-1 | CSAESSSWVQETQYF
TRBV6-5 | CASSLPDGRRETQYF
TRBV6-1 | CASSARPQETQYF
TRBV30 | CAWSKGIEGYTF
TRBV7-2 | CASSLAGGLGQETQYF
TRBV11-2 | CASSRTGAGYEQYF
TRBV5-1 | CASSPLGGRVPYEQYF
TRBV12-3/TRBV12-4 | CASSATGLSNQPQHF